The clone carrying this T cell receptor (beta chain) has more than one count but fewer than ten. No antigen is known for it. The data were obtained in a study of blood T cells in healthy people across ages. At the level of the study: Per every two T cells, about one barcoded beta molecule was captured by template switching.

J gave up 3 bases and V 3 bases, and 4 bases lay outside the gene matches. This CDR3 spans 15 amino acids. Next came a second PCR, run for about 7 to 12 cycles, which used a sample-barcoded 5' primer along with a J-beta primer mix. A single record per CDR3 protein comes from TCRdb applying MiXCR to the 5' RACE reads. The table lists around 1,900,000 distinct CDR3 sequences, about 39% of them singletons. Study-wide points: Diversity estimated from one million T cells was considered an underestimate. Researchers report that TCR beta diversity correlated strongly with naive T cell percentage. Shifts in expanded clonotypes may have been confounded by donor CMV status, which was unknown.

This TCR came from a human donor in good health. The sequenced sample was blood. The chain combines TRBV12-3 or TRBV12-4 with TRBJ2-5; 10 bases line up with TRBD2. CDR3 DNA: TGTGCCAGCAGTTTTTGGCTAGCGGGGGAAGAGACCCAGTACTTC. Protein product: CASSFWLAGEETQYF.